This TCR beta chain was obtained from a study of blood T cell repertoires in COVID-19 (dated by TCRdb to about 2020). Study-level background: The collaborator samples originated in the United States, Italy and Spain and spanned the acute and convalescent phases of COVID-19. The material from the prospective study consisted of cDNA or gDNA derived from T cells, B-cell-depleted T cells, or PBMCs. The dataset comprised deeply sampled blood TCRbeta repertoires from subjects exposed to, actively infected with, or recovered from COVID-19. A freely available public database, intended as a resource for researchers studying the immune response to SARS-CoV-2, is where the repertoires were released. Samples were obtained from the ongoing ImmuneRACE study (first 160 participants) and from 950 to 1,500 subjects provided by 6 global collaborators. The sample metadata nearly always contained a de-identified subject ID, COVID-19 status, age in years and sex. Where HLA class I and class II types were available, the types were taken from metadata supplied by the sample provider, not from assay-based typing. General study outcomes and caveats: Clinical and demographic metadata were provided uncurated, with the amount varying by source and participant.

From the germline V gene, CDR1 is SGHDT and CDR2 is YYEEEE. Including the terminal cysteine and phenylalanine, the CDR3 comprises 14 residues. Only CDR3 DNA is held: 42 bases, read in frame from base 1. V loses 1 base of germline sequence and J loses 3 bases, and the interval between the two ends is 10 bases. Notes on this clone: What antigen it recognizes has not been identified. Nothing much larger sits one base from this clone, and base qualities are not available.

Collaborating institutions collected whole blood in K2EDTA tubes following their own protocols. For TCRbeta analysis, collaborators shipped samples as frozen whole blood, isolated PBMCs, or DNA extracted from either of those sample types. TCRbeta CDR3 regions were amplified from genomic DNA by means of the immunoSEQ Assay, a bias-controlled multiplex PCR. In the paper's pipeline: The number of nucleated cells in each sample was estimated by amplification of reference gene primers within the assay. Sequence reads were collapsed and filtered to measure the absolute abundance of every unique TCRbeta CDR3 rearrangement. For each sample, productive Simpson clonality was calculated as the square root of Simpson's diversity index across productive rearrangements. The table was pulled from immuneACCESS by TCRdb, which kept in-frame rearrangements only. Such tables lose some clones; where checked, under half of the loss comes from unresolved V genes, and the rest has no known cause. That table supplies the V and J calls and clone size; D and trimming were determined from the DNA. In all, the sample holds approximately 150,000 clones, and approximately 89% of those were seen once. The ten biggest clones cover around 1.5% of the sample.

Sequenced sample: peripheral blood. The chain employs TRBV5-6 and TRBJ2-5; the D region possibly corresponds to TRBD2 (6 bases align). This clonotype was sampled from a human donor in a cohort sampled during active COVID-19. The bases are TGTGCCAGCAGCTTGTCCCTAGCGAAAGAGACCCAGTACTTC. The resulting protein is CASSLSLAKETQYF.